This TCR beta chain was identified in a study of shared clonotypes between healthy human individuals. Overall study: Donors had three CD4 naive, three CD4 memory, two CD8 naive and one CD8 memory plate apiece.

J gave up 7 bases and V 4 bases, and 11 bases lay outside the gene matches. CDR1 is SGHRS and CDR2 is YFSETQ in the germline V gene. The CDR3 is made up of 15 amino acids. It was at deep level that the assay was run. Profiling relied on immunoSEQ multiplex PCR, and the TCRdb table lists in-frame clones only, not all of them. Here the sample spans 1.6 million or so clones, approximately 98.5% being singletons. This chain uses TRBV5-1 with TRBJ2-1; 7 bases line up with TRBD2. The clonotype comes from a man younger than 45 in good health. Source material: naive CD4+ T cells sorted from blood. Documented subset: CD45RA+ positively selected. The CDR3: CASSPRDYRGNEQFF. CDR3 sequence (DNA): TGCGCCAGCAGCCCACGGGACTACCGAGGGAATGAGCAGTTCTTC.